These 26 T cell receptor beta chains were sequenced from one sample in a study of beta chain features in type 1 diabetes. Expressed TCRB transcripts got sequenced, as all isolated RNA was reverse transcribed. TCRdb keeps only in-frame clones here, not all; method: immunoSEQ multiplex PCR. This table has a few hundred thousand clones, approximately 15% appearing once. Sample: naive CD4+ T cells from blood. The receptors were sampled from a woman younger than 30 in good health.

Here the CDR3 reads CACRTGHSNQPQHF. Here the CDR3 DNA reads TGTGCCTGTCGGACAGGGCATAGCAATCAGCCCCAGCATTTT. The chain carries TRBV30 and TRBJ1-5; TRBD1 aligns across 8 bases. V gave up 6 bases and J gave up 0 bases; unmatched junction bases: 4. This CDR3 spans 14 amino acids. Germline CDR1 and CDR2: GTSNPN and SVGIG (reference sequence).

This clone has a handful of counts. DNA of the CDR3: TGCAGCGTTGTGGGGGCTAAGCCCTACGAGCAGTACTTC. It translates to CSVVGAKPYEQYF. This rearrangement joins TRBV29-1 to TRBJ2-7, with D perhaps matching TRBD1 (6 bases). This CDR3 comprises 13 residues. V lost 4 bases and J lost 2, with 12 bases in between. Germline CDR1 reads SQVTM; CDR2 reads ANQGSEA.

The chain links TRBV10-3 to TRBJ2-2, with 7 bases aligning to TRBD2. The CDR3 is 14 amino acids. Germline V gene data show CDR1 as ENHRY and CDR2 as SYGVKD. V lost 8 bases, J lost 6 bases, and 9 bases stayed unmatched. In nucleotides, the CDR3 is TGTGCCATCGCAGGGACTATCCGACCCGGGGAGCTGTTTTTT. Its translation is CAIAGTIRPGELFF.

V is TRBV13 and J is TRBJ2-7; TRBD2 agrees at 13 bases. V was clipped by 3 bases and J by 4 bases; unmatched bases: 3. Germline loops: CDR1 PRHDT, CDR2 FYEKMQ (reference sequence). The CDR3 covers 15 residues. CDR3 residues: CASSFWTSGSYEQYF. The CDR3 nucleotides are TGTGCCAGCAGCTTTTGGACTAGCGGGAGTTACGAGCAGTACTTC.

This clone has more than one count but fewer than ten. The same CDR3 can be traced to other DNA sequences in this sample. The chain links TRBV6-6 to TRBJ2-3; 7 nucleotides match TRBD2. Germline V gene lookup returns CDR1 MNHNY and CDR2 SVGAGI (reference sequence). J lost 3 bases, V lost 8 bases, and 2 bases had no gene match. The CDR3 contains 12 residues. The CDR3 coding sequence is TGTGCCAGCGGGGGGGGAACAGATACGCAGTATTTT. Protein sequence: CASGGGTDTQYF.

This clone was detected a few times. The chain employs TRBV10-3 and TRBJ1-1; the D gene is possibly TRBD1 (5 bases). Germline values: CDR1 ENHRY, CDR2 SYGVKD. The CDR3 totals 14 residues. V shed 3 bases and J shed 4 bases, with 12 bases lying between them. CDR3 sequence: CAISEKGQGTEAFF. CDR3 in DNA: TGTGCCATCAGTGAAAAGGGGCAGGGCACTGAAGCTTTCTTT.

This clone was counted a few times. J is TRBJ2-2 and V is TRBV25-1; TRBD2 is a possible D gene (6 bases). The V end was cut by 5 bases, the J end by 4 bases, with 17 bases between. Germline V lookup: CDR1 MGHDK, CDR2 SYGVNS. The CDR3 runs 16 residues. This chain's CDR3 is CASSLWEAARTGELFF. CDR3 coding DNA: TGTGCCAGCAGTCTGTGGGAGGCCGCGCGCACCGGGGAGCTGTTTTTT.

This clone was counted between two and nine times. At one of its ends the junction is not consistent with the germline gene, which may arise from a read error. V gene TRBV6-1 combines with J gene TRBJ2-1, with D tentatively TRBD1 (6 bases). The CDR3 has 11 amino acids. Germline assignment: CDR1 MNHNS and CDR2 SASEGT. The CDR3 reads CASTWTAPAIF. CDR3 DNA: TGTGCCAGTACCTGGACAGCACCGGCGATCTTC.

The chain carries TRBV6-5 and TRBJ2-2; TRBD2 might be the D (6 bases). Per germline, CDR1 MNHEY and CDR2 SVGAGI. With 1 base removed from V and 4 bases from J, the gap between germline ends came to 13 bases. CDR3 length equals 16 residues. CDR3 in DNA: TGTGCCAGCAGTTACTTTAGGGGAGGACGCACCGGGGAGCTGTTTTTT. Amino acids: CASSYFRGGRTGELFF.

J is TRBJ2-6 and V is TRBV11-2; TRBD1 aligns across 9 bases. With V trimmed by 5 bases and J by 14 bases, 16 bases remained unmatched. Per the germline V gene, CDR1 is SGHAT and CDR2 is FQNNGV. CDR3 size: 16 residues. The CDR3 bases are TGTGCCAGCAGCGGATTCCGGGACAGGGCTAGCCATCTCCTGACTTTC. This encodes CASSGFRDRASHLLTF.

This sequence joins TRBV5-1 and TRBJ2-1; TRBD2 matches 8 bases. The CDR3 contains 14 residues. Germline V gene data show CDR1 as SGHRS and CDR2 as YFSETQ. The V gene end was trimmed by 0 bases and the J gene end by 5 bases; junction bases not matched to a gene: 1. CDR3 region: CASSLGLANNEQFF. For the CDR3, the DNA is TGCGCCAGCAGCTTGGGACTAGCGAACAATGAGCAGTTCTTC.

Turning to this clone: Other DNA sequences of this sample code for an identical CDR3. V is TRBV18 and J is TRBJ2-3, with 8 bases fitting TRBD2. CDR3 length equals 13 residues. The junction had 2 bases not matched to a gene; V was cut back by 3 bases and J by 6 bases. CDR1 is KGHSH, CDR2 LQKENI, per germline. This CDR3 reads CASSPGTSDTQYF. CDR3 DNA: TGTGCCAGCTCACCCGGGACTAGTGATACGCAGTATTTT.

CDR3 protein: CASSSIAGLNEQYF. The CDR3 DNA reads as TGTGCCAGCAGCAGCATAGCGGGACTGAACGAGCAGTACTTC. The chain couples TRBV11-2 to TRBJ2-7; 8 nucleotides line up with TRBD2. This CDR3 region has 14 residues. V lost 5 bases, J lost 5 bases, and 8 bases stayed unmatched. Germline-derived CDR1 and CDR2 are SGHAT and FQNNGV. The variable domain in full, with the rest retrieved from reference TRBV11-2 and TRBJ2-7, is EAGVAQSPRYKIIEKRQSVAFWCNPISGHATLYWYQQILGQGPKLLIQFQNNGVVDDSQLPKDRFSAERLKGVDSTLKIQPAKLEDSAVYLCASSSIAGLNEQYFGPGTRLTVT.

The chain has TRBV5-1 and TRBJ1-2, with 9 bases aligning to TRBD1. Germline loops: CDR1 SGHRS, CDR2 YFSETQ. With V trimmed by 3 bases and J by 8 bases, 8 bases remained unmatched. CDR3 length equals 14 residues. The CDR3 region is CASSSSQGADGYTF. The DNA of the CDR3 is TGCGCCAGCAGCTCGTCACAGGGGGCAGACGGCTACACCTTC.

This clone was detected a few times. V usage is TRBV9 and J usage is TRBJ2-1; 10 nucleotides line up with TRBD2. The CDR3 totals 14 residues. V shed 7 bases and J 4 bases; nucleotides not matched to a gene: 5. Germline V CDR1 and CDR2: SGDLS, YYNGEE. This CDR3 is CASALAGNYNEQFF. The CDR3 bases are TGTGCCAGCGCACTAGCGGGGAATTACAATGAGCAGTTCTTC.

A few counts support this clone. V usage is TRBV2 and J usage is TRBJ2-3; perhaps TRBD2 as D (5 bases). From germline, CDR1 is SNHLY and CDR2 FYNNEI. The V end was cut by 7 bases, the J end by 0 bases, with 8 bases between. The CDR3 extends over 13 amino acids. In nucleotides, the CDR3 is TGTGCCAGCAAGATAGCGAGCACAGATACGCAGTATTTT. Protein sequence: CASKIASTDTQYF.

This clone was counted only a few times. The chain links TRBV7-2 to TRBJ2-1; D not certain. V gave up 0 bases and J gave up 0 bases, with 9 bases separating them. CDR1 and CDR2 from the germline V gene are SGHTA and FQGNSA. The CDR3 is 16 residues long. The CDR3 region is CASSLAARSSYNEQFF. The CDR3 DNA is TGTGCCAGCAGCTTAGCGGCTAGGAGCTCCTACAATGAGCAGTTCTTC.

In this sample, this clone turned up a few times. The gene calls are TRBV29-1 and TRBJ1-1; 8 nucleotides align to TRBD1. J lost 1 base, V lost 4 bases, and 5 bases had no gene match. The CDR3 spans 14 residues. The germline gives CDR1 SQVTM, CDR2 ANQGSEA. DNA for the CDR3: TGCAGCGTTGCCGTGACAGGGGCGAACACTGAAGCTTTCTTT. Amino acids: CSVAVTGANTEAFF.

This chain connects TRBV5-1 to TRBJ2-3; no firm D call. V lost 3 bases to trimming and J lost 4 bases, with 12 bases between them. The CDR3 runs to 14 residues. Germline V gene sequence: CDR1 SGHRS, CDR2 YFSETQ. The CDR3: CASSSPSPADTQYF. CDR3 bases: TGCGCCAGCAGCTCCCCTTCCCCCGCAGATACGCAGTATTTT.

The J gene is TRBJ2-5, the V gene TRBV29-1; 8 positions match TRBD1. TRBJ2-7 explains the end of the DNA better; the J call may be wrong. Germline CDR1 is SQVTM and CDR2 is ANQGSEA. The CDR3 extends over 13 amino acids. CDR3 protein: CSVAVTGGYEQYF. Written as DNA, the CDR3 is TGCAGCGTAGCCGTAACAGGGGGCTACGAGCAGTACTTC.

The genes are TRBV20-1 and TRBJ2-1, with D unclear. The germline V gene encodes CDR1 DFQATT and CDR2 SNEGSKA (reference sequence). The CDR3 has 11 amino acids. Trimming pared 3 bases from V and 5 bases from J, leaving 5 bases between. In DNA, the CDR3 is TGCAGTGCTAGGAACAACAATGAGCAGTTCTTC. This translates into CSARNNNEQFF.

This clone occurred a few times. This chain uses TRBV9 with TRBJ1-2, with unresolved D. V lost 5 bases, J lost 8 bases, and 19 bases lay in between. Germline V gives CDR1 SGDLS, CDR2 YYNGEE. The CDR3 has 14 amino acids. CDR3 DNA sequence: TGTGCCAGCAGAGACAAAACAAGATTGGGCGGCTACACCTTC. This translates into CASRDKTRLGGYTF.

The chain has TRBV10-2 and TRBJ2-5; 11 bases are a match to TRBD2. Unmatched junction bases numbered 8, after V lost 8 bases and J lost 3 bases. Germline V gene data show CDR1 as WSHSY and CDR2 as SAAADI. This CDR3 has 15 residues. The CDR3 nucleotides are TGCGCCAGCTCTCTAGCGGGAGGTCGGGAAGAGACCCAGTACTTC. This encodes CASSLAGGREETQYF.

This clone was detected a few times. The chain joins TRBV7-9 to TRBJ1-2; tentative D call: TRBD1 (6 bases). This CDR3 comprises 15 residues. The V and J ends lost 2 bases and 4 bases respectively, with 14 bases between them. Germline lookup yields CDR1 SEHNR and CDR2 FQNEAQ (reference sequence). The CDR3 spells CASSLPQGQSYGYTF. CDR3 nucleotides: TGTGCCAGCAGCTTACCCCAGGGGCAGTCCTATGGCTACACCTTC.

The chain has TRBV6-5 and TRBJ2-5; 9 bases are a match to TRBD2. The CDR3 runs to 15 residues. Germline values: CDR1 MNHEY, CDR2 SVGAGI. Unmatched junction bases numbered 9, after V lost 5 bases and J lost 5 bases. In nucleotides, the CDR3 is TGTGCCAGCAGTAGACTAGCGGTTAATGGGGAGACCCAGTACTTC. It specifies CASSRLAVNGETQYF.

This clone has more than one count but fewer than ten. CDR3 region: CASSPRTGGRQETQYF. DNA for the CDR3: TGTGCCAGCTCACCAAGAACAGGGGGACGCCAAGAGACCCAGTACTTC. The V and J genes are TRBV18 and TRBJ2-5, with 8 positions matching TRBD1. Germline lookup yields CDR1 KGHSH and CDR2 LQKENI. After removal of 2 bases from V and 1 base from J, the junction contained 6 bases not matched to a gene. The CDR3 runs 16 residues.